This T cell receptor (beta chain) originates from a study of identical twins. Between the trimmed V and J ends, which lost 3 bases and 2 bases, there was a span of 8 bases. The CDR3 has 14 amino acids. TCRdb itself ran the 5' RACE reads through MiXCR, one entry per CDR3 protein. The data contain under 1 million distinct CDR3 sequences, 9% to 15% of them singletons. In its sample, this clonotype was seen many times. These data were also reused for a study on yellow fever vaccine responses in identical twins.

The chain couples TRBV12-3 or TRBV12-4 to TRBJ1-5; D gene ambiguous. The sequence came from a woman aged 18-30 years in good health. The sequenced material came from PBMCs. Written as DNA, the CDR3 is TGTGCCAGCAGTTTTCGGCAGGGCAATCAGCCCCAGCATTTT. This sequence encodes CASSFRQGNQPQHF.